This T cell receptor (beta chain) comes out of a study of T cell clusters in autoimmune cytopenias. Study-wide points: TRB repertoire shifts in secondary cytopenia and chronic lymphocytic leukemia mostly reflected lymphoma, not autoimmunity. Clustering suggested that physiological T cell clusters were missing in primary autoimmune cytopenia patients.

This CDR3 is 12 amino acids long. Germline CDR1 and CDR2: LNHDA and SQIVND (reference sequence). Tens of thousands of genome equivalents of blood DNA were amplified for TRB. TRB was amplified by touch-down multiplex PCR, primer pools A and B combined. Each CDR3 protein gets one entry in TCRdb, which reprocessed the multiplex PCR reads and gives no DNA. This sample's table reports about 8,800 distinct CDR3 sequences. This clonotype is medium-sized (0.01 to 0.1%) by frequency. Antigen: not known. The specimen sequenced was peripheral blood. The chain couples TRBV19 to TRBJ2-7; TCRdb indicates TRBD2, and absent DNA this call remains unverified. This receptor was identified in a human donor with an autoimmune cytopenia or autoimmune hepatitis (not recorded which). CDR3 sequence reads: CASSIGGNEQYF.